Each of the 19 T cell receptor beta chains below was sequenced from the same sample in a study of CD8 T cells in Susac syndrome. Random hexamers were used to reverse transcribe the RNA input (about 0.5 to 1 ug). TCRdb called the immunoSEQ multiplex PCR reads again in MiXCR, with one record for every CDR3 protein. The sample holds more than 200,000 distinct CDR3 sequences, roughly 93% seen once. Input material: CD4+ T cells from PBMCs. These TCRs come from a human donor with multiple sclerosis.

The chain carries TRBV29-1 and TRBJ1-2; D gene uncertain. Deletions cut 1 base from V and 5 bases from J, with 2 bases between. This CDR3 region has 10 residues. Germline V gene data show CDR1 as SQVTM and CDR2 as ANQGSEA. The CDR3 coding sequence is TGCAGCGTTGAAGCGTATGGCTACACCTTC. As protein: CSVEAYGYTF.

This clonotype was observed a handful of times. The chain joins TRBV5-1 to TRBJ1-1; TRBD1 agrees at 9 bases. V was pared by 8 bases and J by 7 bases, with 9 bases of the junction left unmatched. CDR1 and CDR2 (germline): SGHRS, YFSETQ. The CDR3 consists of 13 residues. CDR3 sequence (DNA): TGCGCCAGTAACCTGGACAGGGGCTATGAAGCTTTCTTT. Its protein product is CASNLDRGYEAFF.

V is TRBV14 and J is TRBJ2-7, with unresolved D. CDR1 is SGHDN, CDR2 FVKESK, per germline. This CDR3 spans 14 amino acids. The ends were cut back, 2 bases at V and 2 bases at J, with 10 bases in the middle. The CDR3 coding sequence is TGTGCCAGCAGCCAATCGAAAAGGCCCTACGAGCAGTACTTC. It codes for CASSQSKRPYEQYF. Looking up the rest from reference TRBV14 and TRBJ2-7 gives the full variable domain: EAGVTQFPSHSVIEKGQTVTLRCDPISGHDNLYWYRRVMGKEIKFLLHFVKESKQDESGMPNNRFLAERTGGTYSTLKVQPAELEDSGVYFCASSQSKRPYEQYFGPGTRLTVT.

This clonotype has only a few counts. Written as DNA, the CDR3 is TGTGCCACCACAAGGACGGCCTACAATGAGCAGTTCTTC. Protein sequence: CATTRTAYNEQFF. The chain combines TRBV6-2 or TRBV6-3 with TRBJ2-1; D is ambiguous. The V end lost 10 bases, the J end lost 2 bases, and 12 bases lay between the germline ends. The CDR3 covers 13 residues. The germline CDR1 and CDR2 sequences are MNHEY and SVGEGT.

This clonotype was counted once. The V and J genes are TRBV27 and TRBJ2-7; 8 bases match TRBD1. The CDR3 totals 14 residues. CDR1 and CDR2 from the germline V gene are MNHEY and SMNVEV (reference sequence). The ends lost 3 bases at V and 5 bases at J; junction bases unmatched: 6. Here the CDR3 DNA reads TGTGCCAGCAGTTTGCGGACAGGGCTCGACGAGCAGTACTTC. Protein product: CASSLRTGLDEQYF.

The rearrangement uses TRBV5-1 and TRBJ2-7; D not resolved. In germline, CDR1 is SGHRS, CDR2 YFSETQ. V lost 4 bases and J lost 1, with 12 bases in between. The CDR3 has 14 amino acids. CDR3 bases: TGCGCCAGCAGCCCTGCACCCGGGTCCTACGAGCAGTACGTC. Protein: CASSPAPGSYEQYV.

V usage is TRBV6-5 and J usage is TRBJ1-1; 8 positions agree with TRBD1. In germline, CDR1 is MNHEY, CDR2 SVGAGI. The CDR3 has 12 residues. V dropped 5 bases and J dropped 11; count of bases not matched to a gene: 7. Here the CDR3 DNA reads TGTGCCAGCAGTCCGTTACAGGGGGAGGCTTTCTTT. This translates into CASSPLQGEAFF.

J is TRBJ2-5 and V is TRBV7-2; D unclear. The germline V and J ends were trimmed by 5 bases and 3 bases, with 10 bases remaining between them. The CDR3 is made up of 13 amino acids. Germline V gene lookup returns CDR1 SGHTA and CDR2 FQGNSA. Here the CDR3 reads CASSRAAEETQYF. DNA of the CDR3: TGTGCCAGCAGCCGGGCGGCAGAAGAGACCCAGTACTTC.

The rearrangement joins TRBV25-1 to TRBJ1-1; 7 bases map to TRBD1. CDR3 length equals 14 residues. The germline V gene encodes CDR1 MGHDK and CDR2 SYGVNS. J was trimmed by 5 bases and V by 4 bases; bases with no gene match: 7. The chain's CDR3 is CASSATGVRTEAFF. Here the CDR3 DNA reads TGTGCCAGCAGTGCTACAGGGGTAAGAACTGAAGCTTTCTTT.

The chain is built from TRBV3-1 and TRBJ2-1; D is ambiguous. This CDR3 has 11 amino acids. CDR1 LGHDT and CDR2 YNNKEL come from the germline V gene (reference sequence). Trimming pared 0 bases from V and 9 bases from J, leaving 3 bases between. CDR3 sequence (DNA): TGTGCCAGCAGCCAAGACGGTGAGCAGTTCTTC. Protein sequence: CASSQDGEQFF.

This clonotype was recorded only once. V gene TRBV6-6 combines with J gene TRBJ1-1; D remains ambiguous. This CDR3 spans 13 amino acids. CDR1 MNHNY and CDR2 SVGAGI come from the germline V gene (reference sequence). V was cut by 8 bases and J by 1 base, with 11 bases left in between. CDR3 sequence reads: CASLMEANTEAFF. In nucleotides, the CDR3 is TGTGCCAGCCTTATGGAGGCGAACACTGAAGCTTTCTTT.

V usage is TRBV6-5 and J usage is TRBJ1-4; D unresolved. V shed 3 bases and J shed 7 bases, with 12 bases lying between them. Germline-derived CDR1 and CDR2 are MNHEY and SVGAGI. The CDR3 loop spans 14 amino acids. CDR3 region: CASSYGPWGEKLFF. CDR3 bases: TGTGCCAGCAGTTATGGGCCTTGGGGTGAAAAACTGTTTTTT.

The gene calls are TRBV5-4 and TRBJ1-2; D is perhaps TRBD1 (6 bases). Trimming removed 2 bases from V and 8 bases from J, with 13 bases in between. The CDR3 runs to 13 residues. Germline loops: CDR1 SGHNT, CDR2 YYREEE (reference sequence). The CDR3 reads CASSLKRGQGYTF. CDR3 coding DNA: TGTGCCAGCAGCTTAAAACGGGGGCAGGGCTACACCTTC. The full variable domain, rest sourced from reference TRBV5-4 and TRBJ1-2, is ETGVTQSPTHLIKTRGQQVTLRCSSQSGHNTVSWYQQALGQGPQFIFQYYREEENGRGNFPPRFSGLQFPNYSSELNVNALELDDSALYLCASSLKRGQGYTFGSGTRLTVV.

The chain has TRBV18 and TRBJ1-1, with D possibly TRBD1 on 6 matching bases. Per the germline V gene, CDR1 is KGHSH and CDR2 is LQKENI. V gave up 4 bases and J gave up 3 bases, with 18 bases separating them. The CDR3 is 16 residues long. The chain's CDR3 is CASSRNRVGSDTEAFF. The DNA for the CDR3 is TGTGCCAGCTCACGGAACAGGGTAGGATCGGACACTGAAGCTTTCTTT.

Only a few counts were recorded for this clonotype. The rearrangement links TRBV29-1 to TRBJ1-1, with no clear D. The CDR3 has 12 amino acids. Per the germline V gene, CDR1 is SQVTM and CDR2 is ANQGSEA. Trimming took 4 bases from V and 2 from J, leaving 8 bases between them. The CDR3 region has the DNA TGCAGCGTTGGCGGCGGAAACACTGAAGCTTTCTTT. It specifies CSVGGGNTEAFF.

The chain has TRBV6-5 and TRBJ2-7; D remains ambiguous. CDR1 MNHEY and CDR2 SVGAGI come from the germline V gene. V lost 0 bases, J lost 5 bases, and 11 bases lay in between. This CDR3 is 14 amino acids long. The CDR3 loop reads CASSYSIKGNEQYF. The CDR3 nucleotides read TGTGCCAGCAGTTACTCGATAAAAGGCAACGAGCAGTACTTC.

The chain uses TRBV5-4 and TRBJ1-1; tentatively, D is TRBD1 (6 bases). The CDR3 is 17 amino acids. Germline-derived CDR1 and CDR2 are SGHNT and YYREEE (reference sequence). V lost 4 bases and J lost 7, with 26 bases in between. The CDR3 loop reads CASSLQGMRVDGSEAFF. DNA of the CDR3: TGTGCCAGCAGCCTCCAGGGGATGCGTGTCGATGGGAGTGAAGCTTTCTTT. The entire variable domain, with the rest obtained from reference TRBV5-4 and TRBJ1-1, is as follows: ETGVTQSPTHLIKTRGQQVTLRCSSQSGHNTVSWYQQALGQGPQFIFQYYREEENGRGNFPPRFSGLQFPNYSSELNVNALELDDSALYLCASSLQGMRVDGSEAFFGQGTRLTVV.

The chain recombines TRBV12-3 or TRBV12-4 with TRBJ2-5; either TRBD1 or TRBD2 may supply D (5 bases each). CDR3 length: 15 residues. V lost 4 bases to trimming and J lost 1 base, with 13 bases between them. CDR3 amino acids: CASSSRGLAQETQYF. The CDR3 nucleotides are TGTGCCAGCAGTTCCCGGGGCCTGGCCCAAGAGACCCAGTACTTC.

The genes are TRBV6-1 and TRBJ2-7; no clear D gene. V dropped 3 bases and J dropped 2 bases, with 14 bases sitting between them. This CDR3 comprises 15 residues. CDR1 and CDR2 from the germline V gene are MNHNS and SASEGT. This CDR3 is CASSDWERRAYEQYV. As DNA, the CDR3 is TGTGCCAGCAGTGATTGGGAAAGGCGAGCCTACGAGCAGTACGTC.